This is a list of T cell receptor beta chains from one sample in a study of blood T cell repertoires in COVID-19. Profiled with immunoSEQ multiplex PCR; TCRdb holds only in-frame clones, not every one. The sample lists 70,000 to 90,000 clones, 65% to 90% occurring once. Material: peripheral blood. The receptors originated from a man aged 50 to 59 with COVID-19, enrolled during active disease. The CDR3 runs from the conserved cysteine through the conserved F or W. A D gene is named only where the DNA matches it firmly. A clone size is listed for some rows: how often the clone was seen (once, few, many), or a class if it is expanded.

CDR3 protein: CASSLGWYATEAFF; CDR3 DNA: TGCGCCAGCAGCTTGGGTTGGTATGCGACTGAAGCTTTCTTT; D gene: .; J gene: TRBJ1-1; V gene: TRBV5-1; clone size: .
CDR3 protein: CASSAGSGTSGRNTQYF; CDR3 DNA: TGTGCCAGCAGCGCCGGATCCGGGACTAGCGGGAGGAATACGCAGTATTTT; D gene: TRBD2; J gene: TRBJ2-3; V gene: TRBV9; clone size: .
CDR3 protein: CASSSLTSGVYEQYF; CDR3 DNA: TGTGCCAGCAGCTCTTTGACTAGCGGTGTTTACGAGCAGTACTTC; D gene: TRBD2; J gene: TRBJ2-7; V gene: TRBV7-9; clone size: many
CDR3 protein: CASSPWGGQYEQYF; CDR3 DNA: TGCGCCAGCAGCCCCTGGGGGGGCCAGTATGAGCAGTACTTC; D gene: .; J gene: TRBJ2-7; V gene: TRBV5-1; clone size: .
CDR3 protein: CASSSWASGGYEQFF; CDR3 DNA: TGCGCCAGCAGCTCCTGGGCTAGCGGGGGTTATGAGCAGTTCTTC; D gene: TRBD2; J gene: TRBJ2-1; V gene: TRBV5-1; clone size: .
CDR3 protein: CASSVVDPGTQYF; CDR3 DNA: TGTGCCAGCAGCGTAGTCGACCCGGGTACGCAGTATTTT; D gene: .; J gene: TRBJ2-3; V gene: TRBV9; clone size: .
CDR3 protein: CASSVRLAASSYNEQFF; CDR3 DNA: TGTGCCAGTAGTGTTAGACTAGCCGCTAGCTCCTACAATGAGCAGTTCTTC; D gene: TRBD2; J gene: TRBJ2-1; V gene: TRBV19; clone size: .
CDR3 protein: CASSRGGAVQETQYF; CDR3 DNA: TGTGCCAGCAGCCGAGGGGGCGCAGTCCAAGAGACCCAGTACTTC; D gene: TRBD1; J gene: TRBJ2-5; V gene: TRBV3-1/TRBV3-2; clone size: .
CDR3 protein: CASSLASVGTDTQYF; CDR3 DNA: TGTGCCAGCAGCTTAGCGAGCGTAGGCACAGATACGCAGTATTTT; D gene: .; J gene: TRBJ2-3; V gene: TRBV11-1; clone size: .
CDR3 protein: CASSVPRGSTYEQYF; CDR3 DNA: TGTGCCAGCAGCGTCCCTCGGGGGAGCACCTACGAGCAGTACTTC; D gene: .; J gene: TRBJ2-7; V gene: TRBV7-9; clone size: .
CDR3 protein: CALTGTKSSPLHF; CDR3 DNA: TGTGCCTTGACAGGGACAAAAAGTTCACCCCTCCACTTT; D gene: TRBD1; J gene: TRBJ1-6; V gene: TRBV30; clone size: .
CDR3 protein: CASSYSGLAAYEQYF; CDR3 DNA: TGTGCCAGCAGTTACTCAGGTCTAGCCGCCTACGAGCAGTACTTC; D gene: .; J gene: TRBJ2-7; V gene: TRBV6-6; clone size: .
CDR3 protein: CARSSGANTEAFF; CDR3 DNA: TGTGCCCGGAGCTCTGGGGCGAACACTGAAGCTTTCTTT; D gene: .; J gene: TRBJ1-1; V gene: TRBV30; clone size: .
CDR3 protein: CASSFNRLAGAKNIQYF; CDR3 DNA: TGTGCCAGCAGCTTTAATCGCCTAGCGGGAGCCAAAAACATTCAGTACTTC; D gene: TRBD2; J gene: TRBJ2-4; V gene: TRBV5-8; clone size: .
CDR3 protein: CSASRQFGYTF; CDR3 DNA: TGCAGCGCTTCCCGACAGTTTGGCTACACCTTC; D gene: .; J gene: TRBJ1-2; V gene: TRBV29-1; clone size: .
CDR3 protein: CASSVGTGGRNTEAFF; CDR3 DNA: TGTGCCAGCAGCGTAGGAACAGGGGGGCGAAACACTGAAGCTTTCTTT; D gene: TRBD1; J gene: TRBJ1-1; V gene: TRBV9; clone size: .
CDR3 protein: CASRSRGSDTGELFF; CDR3 DNA: TGTGCCAGCAGAAGCAGGGGTTCTGACACCGGGGAGCTGTTTTTT; D gene: .; J gene: TRBJ2-2; V gene: TRBV6-6; clone size: .
CDR3 protein: CASSMWEFSADTQYF; CDR3 DNA: TGTGCCAGCAGCATGTGGGAATTTAGCGCAGATACGCAGTATTTT; D gene: .; J gene: TRBJ2-3; V gene: TRBV3-1/TRBV3-2; clone size: once
CDR3 protein: CASRASGRVEQYF; CDR3 DNA: TGTGCCAGCAGGGCGAGCGGGAGGGTGGAGCAGTACTTC; D gene: TRBD2; J gene: TRBJ2-7; V gene: TRBV6-5; clone size: .
CDR3 protein: CASSKTYNTEAFF; CDR3 DNA: TGTGCCAGCAGTAAGACATATAACACTGAAGCTTTCTTT; D gene: .; J gene: TRBJ1-1; V gene: TRBV2; clone size: .
CDR3 protein: CASSMTGEDEQYF; CDR3 DNA: TGTGCCAGTAGTATGACAGGGGAGGACGAGCAGTACTTC; D gene: TRBD1; J gene: TRBJ2-7; V gene: TRBV19; clone size: .
CDR3 protein: CASSPLAGVNEQFF; CDR3 DNA: TGTGCCAGCAGCCCACTAGCGGGAGTTAATGAGCAGTTCTTC; D gene: TRBD2; J gene: TRBJ2-1; V gene: TRBV2; clone size: .
CDR3 protein: CASSLGDTTSFLNYGYTF; CDR3 DNA: TGCGCCAGCAGCTTGGGAGACACCACCTCATTCCTTAACTATGGCTACACCTTC; D gene: .; J gene: TRBJ1-2; V gene: TRBV5-1; clone size: .
CDR3 protein: CSVPLAGAVSDEQYF; CDR3 DNA: TGCAGCGTTCCGCTAGCGGGAGCGGTCTCCGACGAGCAGTACTTC; D gene: TRBD2; J gene: TRBJ2-7; V gene: TRBV29-1; clone size: .
CDR3 protein: CASSLSSLAGAGGVDTQYF; CDR3 DNA: TGTGCCAGCAGTTTAAGTAGCCTAGCGGGAGCGGGTGGAGTAGATACGCAGTATTTT; D gene: TRBD2; J gene: TRBJ2-3; V gene: TRBV28; clone size: .
CDR3 protein: CASRGPVGPGNTIYF; CDR3 DNA: TGTGCCAGCAGGGGGCCAGTGGGGCCTGGAAACACCATATATTTT; D gene: .; J gene: TRBJ1-3; V gene: TRBV28; clone size: .
CDR3 protein: CASSYSGRGSYNEQFF; CDR3 DNA: TGTGCCAGCAGTTACTCGGGCAGGGGCTCCTACAATGAGCAGTTCTTC; D gene: .; J gene: TRBJ2-1; V gene: TRBV6-5; clone size: .
CDR3 protein: CASSADRPATNEKLFF; CDR3 DNA: TGTGCCAGCAGTGCGGACAGGCCCGCAACTAATGAAAAACTGTTTTTT; D gene: TRBD1; J gene: TRBJ1-4; V gene: TRBV2; clone size: few